Detailed here is one T cell receptor beta chain. CDR1 is DFQATT and CDR2 is SNEGSKA in the germline V gene (reference sequence). Deletions cut 5 bases from V and 0 bases from J, with 14 bases between. The CDR3 is 16 residues long. The data were obtained in a study of CD8 T cells in Susac syndrome. Random hexamers served to reverse transcribe roughly 0.5 to 1 ug RNA. TCRdb passed the immunoSEQ multiplex PCR reads through MiXCR, listing each CDR3 protein once. The sample has about 90,000 distinct CDR3 sequences, 95% to 96% seen once. Sample: CD8+ T cells from PBMCs. The chain couples TRBV20-1 to TRBJ1-6; tentative D call: TRBD1 (6 bases). This TCR came from a human donor with Susac syndrome. The DNA for the CDR3 is TGCAGTGCTCGGACAGCTCAGAGCTCCTATAATTCACCCCTCCACTTT. Its translation: CSARTAQSSYNSPLHF.